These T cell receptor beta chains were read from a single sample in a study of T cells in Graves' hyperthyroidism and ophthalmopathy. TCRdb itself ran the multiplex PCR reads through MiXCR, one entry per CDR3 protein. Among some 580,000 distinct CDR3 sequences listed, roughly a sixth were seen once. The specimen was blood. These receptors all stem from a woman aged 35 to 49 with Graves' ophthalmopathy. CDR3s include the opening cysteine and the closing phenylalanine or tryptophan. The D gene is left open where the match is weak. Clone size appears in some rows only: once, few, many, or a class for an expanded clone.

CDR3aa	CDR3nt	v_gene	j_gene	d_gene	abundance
CASSSETPGGEKLFF	TGTGCCAGCAGTTCCGAGACACCCGGGGGGGAAAAACTGTTTTTT	TRBV6-1	TRBJ1-4	.	few
CASNDRGRSYNSPLHF	TGTGCCAGCAACGACAGGGGGCGATCCTATAATTCACCCCTCCACTTT	TRBV6-2/TRBV6-3	TRBJ1-6	TRBD1	few
CASSLRPVTTSSTDTQYF	TGCGCCAGCAGCTTGCGTCCGGTTACGACATCTAGCACAGATACGCAGTATTTT	TRBV5-1	TRBJ2-3	.	many
CASHTGGGGGGEAFF	TGCGCCAGCCATACAGGGGGCGGTGGAGGGGGCGAAGCTTTCTTT	TRBV5-1	TRBJ1-1	TRBD1	many
CATSRDIGNQPQHF	TGTGCCACCAGCAGAGATATAGGGAATCAGCCCCAGCATTTT	TRBV15	TRBJ1-5	.	few
CASSQVRSVQYLNTEAFF	TGCGCCAGCAGCCAAGTTCGGAGTGTGCAGTACTTGAACACTGAAGCTTTCTTT	TRBV4-1	TRBJ1-1	.	few
CASSGLAGGPAKETQYF	TGTGCCAGCAGTGGACTAGCGGGAGGGCCTGCAAAAGAGACCCAGTACTTC	TRBV2	TRBJ2-5	TRBD2	.
CSAITRDTQYF	TGCAGTGCGATAACCAGAGATACGCAGTATTTT	TRBV20-1	TRBJ2-3	.	many
CASSLGFRAGFYEKLSF	TGTGCCAGCAGTTTAGGGTTTAGGGCAGGGTTTTATGAAAAACTGTCTTTT	TRBV27	TRBJ1-4	.	.
CSARDPSSGNTIYF	TGCAGTGCTAGAGATCCCAGCTCTGGAAACACCATATATTTT	TRBV20-1	TRBJ1-3	.	few
CASSPPAPLKTQYF	TGTGCCAGCTCACCACCGGCCCCTCTAAAGACCCAGTACTTC	TRBV18	TRBJ2-5	.	few
CASSRKGVNNEQFF	TGTGCCAGCAGCCGGAAGGGAGTCAACAATGAGCAGTTCTTC	TRBV12-3/TRBV12-4	TRBJ2-1	.	.
CASSRLTGNDEQYF	TGTGCCAGCAGTCGCCTGACAGGGAATGACGAGCAGTACTTC	TRBV27	TRBJ2-7	TRBD1	few
CASIGTGGATGELFF	TGTGCCAGCATCGGGACTGGCGGGGCAACCGGGGAGCTGTTTTTT	TRBV2	TRBJ2-2	.	few
CASSFAPTGAKDEQYF	TGCGCCAGCAGCTTCGCGCCGACAGGGGCTAAGGACGAGCAGTACTTC	TRBV5-1	TRBJ2-7	TRBD1	many
CASSGEISTDTQYF	TGCGCCAGCAGCGGGGAAATTAGCACAGATACGCAGTATTTT	TRBV5-1	TRBJ2-3	.	.
CASSLAVGEQYF	TGTGCCAGCAGCTTAGCGGTGGGTGAGCAGTACTTC	TRBV7-2	TRBJ2-7	.	many
CASSDPASNAGELFF	TGTGCCAGCAGTGATCCTGCGAGTAACGCCGGGGAGCTGTTTTTT	TRBV25-1	TRBJ2-2	.	.
CASSRGGLAGDQETQYF	TGTGCCAGTAGTCGGGGCGGACTAGCGGGAGACCAAGAGACCCAGTACTTC	TRBV19	TRBJ2-5	TRBD2	.
CASSEARSSGSGEQYF	TGTGCCAGCAGTGAAGCGCGGTCTAGCGGGAGTGGCGAGCAGTACTTC	TRBV27	TRBJ2-7	TRBD2	once
CASSRPGQGFQPQHF	TGCGCCAGCAGCCGGCCGGGACAGGGGTTCCAGCCCCAGCATTTT	TRBV4-1	TRBJ1-5	TRBD1	.
CASSFVGDEQFF	TGTGCCAGCAGCTTCGTAGGGGATGAGCAGTTCTTC	TRBV7-6	TRBJ2-1	.	many
CSVHGVFLGTEAFF	TGCAGCGTTCACGGTGTTTTTTTGGGCACTGAAGCTTTCTTT	TRBV29-1	TRBJ1-1	.	many
CASALTSRTDTQYF	TGTGCTAGTGCCCTGACTAGTCGCACAGATACGCAGTATTTT	TRBV12-5	TRBJ2-3	.	many
CASSPAGTTWFF	TGTGCCAGCAGTCCAGCAGGGACTACCTGGTTCTTC	TRBV6-1	TRBJ2-1	TRBD2	few
CASSRSTDNYEQYF	TGTGCCAGCAGCCGTTCGACAGATAACTACGAGCAGTACTTC	TRBV5-6	TRBJ2-7	.	many
CASRGGGWVYGYTF	TGTGCCAGCCGAGGGGGGGGATGGGTCTATGGCTACACCTTC	TRBV2	TRBJ1-2	.	.
CSAFGGLTGELFF	TGCAGTGCTTTCGGGGGGCTCACCGGGGAGCTGTTTTTT	TRBV20-1	TRBJ2-2	.	few
CSISRSTGELFF	TGCAGTATCAGTAGGAGCACCGGGGAGCTGTTTTTT	TRBV20-1	TRBJ2-2	.	few
CASRRDRGPEETQYF	TGTGCCAGCAGGAGGGACAGGGGGCCCGAGGAGACCCAGTACTTC	TRBV2	TRBJ2-5	TRBD1	many